This T cell receptor beta chain derives from a study of a mutant IDH1 vaccine in newly diagnosed glioma (dated by TCRdb to the early 2020s). In terms of the full investigation: Eight vaccinations were administered to patients in weeks 1, 3, 5, 7, 11, 15, 19 and 23, corresponding to visits V03 through V10. Vaccination was initiated 4-6 weeks after radiotherapy alone, or concurrently with temozolomide cycles in the chemotherapy-containing groups. Of the approximately 33 treated patients, roughly 62% were male and about 40% were female, and the mean age was 40.4 years. Prior to enrollment, standard therapy consisting of radiotherapy alone, temozolomide alone, or radiochemotherapy with temozolomide had been administered to patients, with the combination being received by most patients. Peripheral blood samples were drawn at six visits, namely V03 (baseline), V05, V07, V10, V12 and V13. Longitudinal TCRB deep sequencing was done for 25 to 30 treated patients, wherever samples were available for exploratory analyses.

V gives up 1 base and J gives up 2 bases, and the segment between their germline ends measures 13 bases. CDR1 and CDR2 were assigned from the germline V gene as SGHVS and FQNEAQ. Its CDR3 holds 16 amino acids, cysteine through phenylalanine. Just CDR3 DNA is preserved here, 48 bases in frame from base 1. Library method: the immunoSEQ multiplex PCR assay. The hsTCRB Kit was used according to the manufacturer's protocol to amplify rearranged TCR beta chain sequences. An Illumina MiSeq was used to sequence the TCRB libraries. On the authors' methods: The kit vendor's proprietary platform handled demultiplexing, trimming and gene mapping. Imported from immuneACCESS, the table was reduced by TCRdb to in-frame sequences with V and J called. These copies leave out some clones; in studies compared against another copy, an unresolved V gene accounts for under half, and the cause of the remainder is not known. V, J and clone size are taken as reported in that table, and D and trimming were inferred from the DNA itself. The sample table records fewer than 65,000 clones; roughly four fifths of these occur just once. 3% to 4% of the sample lies in the top ten.

The time point label of this sample denotes: week 5, during vaccination. Every vaccine dose consisted of 300 ug of a 20-mer mutant IDH1 peptide in Montanide, administered subcutaneously together with topical imiquimod. Donors had newly diagnosed WHO grade 3 or 4 IDH1-mutant astrocytomas with loss of nuclear ATRX. The samples were drawn from NOA16, a multicentre, single-arm, open-label phase I trial in Germany that tested a mutant IDH1 peptide vaccine in humans for the first time. Genomic DNA for TCRB sequencing was extracted from EDTA blood using the DNeasy Blood and Tissue Kit. General study outcomes and caveats: It was noted by the authors that analyses of patient blood samples could not be reproduced owing to sample limitations. Immune responses induced by the vaccine were seen in approximately 93% of patients across multiple MHC alleles. PBMC samples for TCRB deep sequencing were selected based on availability. No apparent relationship was observed between pseudoprogression and alterations in the top peripheral T cell clonotypes detected by TCRB sequencing.

In regard to this clone: The antigen this receptor binds is unknown. There are no base qualities to consult, and no much larger clone falls within one base.

The receptor was derived from a young man with glioma. In this chain, TRBV7-8 is recombined with TRBJ2-3; TRBD1 is possibly the D segment (5 matching bases). The sample in question was PBMCs, obtained from a glioma patient whose treatment included an IDH1 peptide vaccine. The CDR3 protein: CASSLGGRVDTDTQYF. DNA sequence: TGTGCCAGCAGCTTAGGTGGCAGGGTGGACACAGATACGCAGTATTTT. With the portions outside the CDR3 filled from the reference TRBV7-8 and TRBJ2-3 genes, the complete variable region becomes GAGVSQSPRYKVAKRGQDVALRCDPISGHVSLFWYQQALGQGPEFLTYFQNEAQLDKSGLPSDRFFAERPEGSVSTLKIQRTQQEDSAVYLCASSLGGRVDTDTQYFGPGTRLTVL.